The 17 T cell receptor beta chains below all came from one sample that was sequenced in a study of blood T cells in healthy people across ages. Combining a sample-barcoded 5' primer with a J-beta primer mix, a second PCR ran for roughly 6 to 11 cycles. One entry per CDR3 protein, called by TCRdb with MiXCR from the 5' RACE reads. This table holds about 1.8 million distinct CDR3 sequences, about 49% found once. Sequenced sample: blood. Receptors originate from a woman aged 40 to 55 in good health.

The rearrangement joins TRBV5-1 to TRBJ2-7, with D tentatively TRBD1 (5 bases). The J call could be wrong; TRBJ2-5 is a better fit for the DNA end. CDR1 is SGHRS and CDR2 is YFSETQ in the germline V gene. CDR3 size: 15 residues. Here the CDR3 DNA reads TGCGCCAGCAGCTTGGCCATGGGGCTGGGGGAGACCCAGTACTTC. Its protein is CASSLAMGLGETQYF.

This chain joins TRBV15 and TRBJ1-6; D unclear. Germline values: CDR1 LNHNV, CDR2 YYDKDF (reference sequence). The V end lost 1 base, the J end lost 3 bases, and 7 bases lay between the germline ends. This CDR3 has 15 residues. CDR3 DNA sequence: TGTGCCACCAGCAGAGGCCGGGACTATAATTCACCCCTCCACTTT. Its protein product is CATSRGRDYNSPLHF.

The chain has TRBV20-1 and TRBJ2-1; 11 nucleotides align to TRBD2. V dropped 5 bases and J dropped 9; count of bases not matched to a gene: 12. Germline assignment: CDR1 DFQATT and CDR2 SNEGSKA (reference sequence). The CDR3 runs to 15 residues. The CDR3 sequence is CSAWGVSGGVGEQFF. The CDR3 DNA sequence: TGCAGTGCTTGGGGGGTTAGCGGGGGGGTGGGTGAGCAGTTCTTC.

The chain uses TRBV20-1 and TRBJ1-2, with unresolved D. V lost 0 bases and J lost 2, with 7 bases in between. Germline values: CDR1 DFQATT, CDR2 SNEGSKA (reference sequence). CDR3 length: 13 amino acids. The CDR3 spells CSARDHTNYGYTF. The CDR3 DNA reads TGCAGTGCTAGAGACCACACGAACTATGGCTACACCTTC.

This sequence joins TRBV19 and TRBJ2-5; no clear D. V was clipped by 5 bases and J by 0 bases, with 13 bases between them. This CDR3 spans 15 amino acids. Per germline, CDR1 LNHDA and CDR2 SQIVND (reference sequence). CDR3 nucleotide sequence: TGTGCCAGTAGTTCCAGCCGAGAGTACCAAGAGACCCAGTACTTC. Translation gives CASSSSREYQETQYF.

The genes are TRBV6-5 and TRBJ2-7; D is perhaps TRBD2 (6 bases). The CDR3 consists of 16 residues. Germline V gene sequence: CDR1 MNHEY, CDR2 SVGAGI. Deletions cut 0 bases from V and 4 bases from J, with 16 bases between. CDR3 sequence: CASSYSITSFVYEQYF. DNA of the CDR3: TGTGCCAGCAGTTACTCTATTACTAGCTTCGTTTACGAGCAGTACTTC.

The chain combines TRBV29-1 with TRBJ1-1, with 7 bases fitting TRBD1. V lost 7 bases to trimming and J lost 7 bases; unmatched junction nucleotides: 6. CDR3 size: 11 residues. Germline V lookup: CDR1 SQVTM, CDR2 ANQGSEA. The CDR3 region is CSEMTGHEAFF. The CDR3, as DNA: TGCAGCGAGATGACAGGGCATGAAGCTTTCTTT.

This chain uses TRBV11-2 with TRBJ2-1; D is unclear. The germline V gene encodes CDR1 SGHAT and CDR2 FQNNGV. Deletions cut 0 bases from V and 12 bases from J, with 12 bases between. The CDR3 extends over 13 amino acids. The CDR3 region is CASSLEPRTWQFF. The CDR3 DNA follows: TGTGCCAGCAGCTTAGAGCCCCGTACTTGGCAGTTCTTC.

Turning to this clonotype: The junction and the germline gene differ at one end; a read error may be behind it. This chain uses TRBV12-5 with TRBJ2-5; a possible D gene is TRBD2 (5 bases). Germline V gene sequence: CDR1 LGHNT, CDR2 FRNRAP. This CDR3 has 13 amino acids. CDR3 DNA sequence: TGTACTAGTGGCCGCGGACCCCAAGAGACCCAGTACTTC. It specifies CTSGRGPQETQYF.

V and J are TRBV5-1 and TRBJ2-5; TRBD2 matches at 7 bases. CDR3 length: 16 amino acids. Germline trimming cut 2 bases from V and 1 base from J; bases unmatched to any gene: 8. CDR1 and CDR2 (germline): SGHRS, YFSETQ. CDR3 region: CASSLVSGDLQETQYF. The CDR3 nucleotides are TGCGCCAGCAGCTTAGTAAGCGGGGACCTCCAAGAGACCCAGTACTTC.

The CDR3 here is CSLQGGVYNEQFF. The CDR3, as DNA: TGCAGTTTGCAAGGGGGGGTCTACAATGAGCAGTTCTTC. The rearrangement uses TRBV20-1 and TRBJ2-1; weak D call: TRBD2 (7 bases). The CDR3 spans 13 residues. V dropped 8 bases and J dropped 3 bases, with 14 bases sitting between them. Germline V lookup: CDR1 DFQATT, CDR2 SNEGSKA (reference sequence).

V usage is TRBV6-6 and J usage is TRBJ2-1; no clear D gene. The CDR3 totals 12 residues. Trimming pared 0 bases from V and 10 bases from J, leaving 7 bases between. Per the germline V gene, CDR1 is MNHNY and CDR2 is SVGAGI (reference sequence). The CDR3 reads CASSYSQTEQFF. CDR3 DNA sequence: TGTGCCAGCAGTTACTCGCAGACCGAGCAGTTCTTC.

A note on this clonotype: A read error may produce the germline difference seen at one junction end. The V and J genes are TRBV7-2 and TRBJ2-4; 7 nucleotides line up with TRBD2. Germline V gene data show CDR1 as SGHTA and CDR2 as FQGNSA. The CDR3 sequence is 13 residues long. The CDR3 DNA follows: TGTGCCAGCAGCGTAGCTGGGGGGGACATTCAGTACTTC. Translating it yields CASSVAGGDIQYF. The full variable domain, with the rest looked up from reference TRBV7-2 and TRBJ2-4, is GAGVSQSPSNKVTEKGKDVELRCDPISGHTALYWYRQSLGQGLEFLIYFQGNSAPDKSGLPSDRFSAERTGGSVSTLTIQRTQQEDSAVYLCASSVAGGDIQYFGAGTRLSVL.

This clonotype was seen a few times. The genes are TRBV6-5 and TRBJ2-5, with a tentative D call TRBD2 (7 bases). Trimming took off 0 bases at V and 3 bases at J, with 17 bases between the two ends. The V gene's germline CDR1 is MNHEY and CDR2 SVGAGI. The CDR3 contains 17 residues. CDR3 residues: CASSYSRGGYREETQYF. DNA of the CDR3: TGTGCCAGCAGTTACTCGAGGGGGGGATACAGGGAAGAGACCCAGTACTTC.

The rearrangement links TRBV27 to TRBJ2-5; possible D gene TRBD1, 7 bases. This CDR3 is built from 15 residues. Germline V gene data show CDR1 as MNHEY and CDR2 as SMNVEV (reference sequence). The V end was cut by 6 bases, the J end by 5 bases, with 19 bases between. For the CDR3, the DNA is TGTGCCAGCAGCCTAGGCAGGGGGGCGTGGGAGACCCAGTACTTC. This gives the protein CASSLGRGAWETQYF.

This clonotype was seen a handful of times. The chain combines TRBV7-9 with TRBJ2-1; D remains unclear. Trimming stripped 5 bases from V and 3 bases from J, with 17 bases between. Germline V gene data show CDR1 as SEHNR and CDR2 as FQNEAQ (reference sequence). The CDR3 sequence is 16 residues long. The CDR3 nucleotides are TGTGCCAGCAGCAGTACGCTCCACCCCGACTACAATGAGCAGTTCTTC. Encoded protein: CASSSTLHPDYNEQFF.

This clonotype was picked up a small number of times. This chain connects TRBV7-9 to TRBJ2-3; D is perhaps TRBD2 (6 bases). The CDR3 is made up of 17 amino acids. The V end was cut by 6 bases, the J end by 0 bases, with 19 bases between. Germline loops: CDR1 SEHNR, CDR2 FQNEAQ (reference sequence). The CDR3 coding sequence is TGTGCCAGCAGTCGCGCCGGGACTTCTTCTAGCACAGATACGCAGTATTTT. As protein: CASSRAGTSSSTDTQYF.